The source of this TCR beta chain is a study of blood T cell repertoires in COVID-19. Study details: Sites in the United States, Italy and Spain provided acute and convalescent COVID-19 samples. PBMCs, B-cell-depleted T cells, or T cells were the source of the cDNA or gDNA that made up the material.

Per the study methods: Researchers report that nucleated cell counts were estimated from reference gene primer amplification. This table comes from immunoSEQ multiplex PCR, and its TCRdb copy is limited to in-frame clones, with some not included. That table gives V, J and clone size, and the DNA gave D and trimming. The top ten clones hold roughly 2.5% of a sample with tens of thousands of clones, approximately 83% of them seen once. The germline CDR1 and CDR2 sequences are SGHRS and YFSETQ. The CDR3 consists of 16 residues. J was trimmed by 4 bases and V by 4 bases; bases with no gene match: 12. Sequences were obtained from peripheral blood. This receptor was identified in a man of 80 years or more with active or convalescent COVID-19. V and J are TRBV5-1 and TRBJ2-3; 7 bases align to TRBD2. Here the CDR3 reads CASSLNLNGGSDTQYF. As DNA, the CDR3 is TGCGCCAGCAGCCTGAACCTGAACGGGGGGTCAGATACGCAGTATTTT.